The 32 T cell receptor beta chains below come from one sample, sequenced in a study of CXCR3-negative and CXCR3-positive naive CD8 T cells. UMI-labeled 5' RACE TRB cDNA libraries were prepared from the cells. TCRdb reprocessed the 5' RACE reads and reports one entry per CDR3 protein, with no DNA. The sample includes about 150,000 distinct CDR3 sequences. Study-level results: Hydrophobicity of TRB CDR3s was greater in CXCR3-positive naive cells than in CXCR3-negative naive cells.

Antigen specificity for these receptors is unknown. The sequencing sample was made of naive CXCR3+ CD8+ T cells from blood. Subset here: CD45RO-CCR7+CD27+CD95- naive CD8+ T cells expressing CXCR3 (TNR3+). These TCRs come from a human donor in good health. Some clones in this sample may be carry-over from other donors' samples.

The CDR3 sequence: CASVNRGDTQYF. V gene TRBV23-1 combines with J gene TRBJ2-3; there is no DNA to check the TCRdb D call of TRBD1. TRBV23-1 is flagged as an ORF with uncertain function. This CDR3 is 12 amino acids long.

The chain recombines TRBV7-9 with TRBJ2-5; TCRdb indicates TRBD2, and absent DNA this call remains unverified. The CDR3 is made up of 18 amino acids. Germline V lookup: CDR1 SEHNR, CDR2 FQNEAQ (reference sequence). CDR3 in amino acids: CASSLAPGGTVTQETQYF.

The rearrangement uses TRBV29-1 and TRBJ1-2; TCRdb outputs TRBD1, but without DNA this stays unchecked. CDR3 length: 12 amino acids. CDR1 is SQVTM, CDR2 ANQGSEA, per germline. This chain's CDR3 is CSVMDRVHGYTF. Complete variable domain (other parts from reference TRBV29-1 and TRBJ1-2): SAVISQKPSRDICQRGTSLTIQCQVDSQVTMMFWYRQQPGQSLTLIATANQGSEATYESGFVIDKFPISRPNLTFSTLTVSNMSPEDSSIYLCSVMDRVHGYTFGSGTRLTVV.

The chain links TRBV6-6 to TRBJ2-7; the D call of TRBD2 rests on TCRdb alone, since no DNA is present to check it. This CDR3 is 16 amino acids long. Germline loops: CDR1 MNHNY, CDR2 SVGAGI (reference sequence). CDR3 residues: CASSYQTSGGLYEQYF.

V is TRBV20-1 and J is TRBJ2-7; TCRdb names TRBD1, which stays unverified in the absence of DNA. The CDR3 runs to 14 residues. Germline lookup yields CDR1 DFQATT and CDR2 SNEGSKA (reference sequence). CDR3 in amino acids: CSARDGTYSYEQYF.

The chain's CDR3 is CASSVDGRGAYNEQFF. This chain joins TRBV9 and TRBJ2-1. Germline loops: CDR1 SGDLS, CDR2 YYNGEE. This CDR3 comprises 16 residues.

The rearrangement links TRBV20-1 to TRBJ2-3; TCRdb's D call of TRBD2 is untestable without DNA. This CDR3 region has 15 residues. Germline values: CDR1 DFQATT, CDR2 SNEGSKA (reference sequence). The CDR3 spells CSASGGAGFTDTQYF.

The rearrangement uses TRBV12-5 and TRBJ1-2. The CDR3 covers 15 residues. The V gene's germline CDR1 is LGHNT and CDR2 FRNRAP. The CDR3 sequence: CASGLSLAANYGYTF.

The chain carries TRBV5-5 and TRBJ2-1; there is no DNA to check the TCRdb D call of TRBD2. This CDR3 comprises 15 residues. Per germline, CDR1 SGHKS and CDR2 YYEKEE (reference sequence). The CDR3 is CASSLVREGHNEQFF.

V usage is TRBV12-3 or TRBV12-4 and J usage is TRBJ2-3; TCRdb calls TRBD1, which cannot be checked without DNA. This CDR3 is built from 13 residues. CDR3 in amino acids: CASNTDGADTQYF.

The V call is TRBV4-1, the J call TRBJ2-5. From germline, CDR1 is MGHRA and CDR2 YSYEKL. This CDR3 is 13 amino acids long. CDR3 in amino acids: CASSRYQQETQYF.

The chain employs TRBV4-2 and TRBJ2-1; without DNA, the TCRdb call of TRBD2 cannot be checked. Germline V gene sequence: CDR1 LGHNA, CDR2 YNFKEQ. The CDR3 length is 15 residues. CDR3 sequence reads: CASSPERGGYNEQFF.

The rearrangement links TRBV27 to TRBJ1-1. This CDR3 has 11 residues. Germline CDR1 and CDR2: MNHEY and SMNVEV (reference sequence). CDR3 amino acids: CASSSYDKAFF.

V gene TRBV12-3 or TRBV12-4 combines with J gene TRBJ2-4; the D call of TRBD2 rests on TCRdb alone, since no DNA is present to check it. There are 17 residues in the CDR3. The CDR3 reads CASSSASGGPAKNIQYF.

The CDR3 sequence: CASSQFGGAGELFF. The rearrangement joins TRBV7-3 to TRBJ2-2; no DNA is available, so the TRBD1 call from TCRdb remains unchecked. Germline CDR1 SGHTA, CDR2 FQGTGA. There are 14 residues in the CDR3.

This chain uses TRBV6-1 with TRBJ2-1. Per the germline V gene, CDR1 is MNHNS and CDR2 is SASEGT. The CDR3 contains 16 residues. The CDR3 here is CASRLNTGGSYNEQFF.

The chain has TRBV28 and TRBJ2-1; there is no DNA to check the TCRdb D call of TRBD2. The CDR3 loop spans 16 amino acids. Germline V CDR1 and CDR2: MDHEN, SYDVKM. The CDR3 here is CASSPGTSGPYNEQFF.

The chain has TRBV4-1 and TRBJ2-7; TCRdb picks TRBD2, but there is no DNA to check that call. This CDR3 has 17 amino acids. The germline V gene encodes CDR1 MGHRA and CDR2 YSYEKL. This CDR3 reads CASSLPPGQRHPYEQYF.

The CDR3 reads CASGGPPGELFF. J is TRBJ2-2 and V is TRBV7-7; TCRdb indicates TRBD2, and absent DNA this call remains unverified. Germline V gene sequence: CDR1 SSHAT, CDR2 FNYEAQ (reference sequence). This CDR3 contains 12 residues.

The chain recombines TRBV15 with TRBJ1-5. CDR1 and CDR2 (germline): LNHNV, YYDKDF (reference sequence). This CDR3 comprises 13 residues. CDR3 amino acids: CATTQGLAQPQHF.

The chain recombines TRBV7-8 with TRBJ2-5. CDR3 length: 14 amino acids. The germline V gene has CDR1 SGHVS and CDR2 FQNEAQ. Here the CDR3 reads CASSLDVDQETQYF.

The chain uses TRBV9 and TRBJ2-7; with no DNA, the TCRdb D assignment of TRBD1 cannot be verified. There are 15 residues in the CDR3. The germline CDR1 and CDR2 sequences are SGDLS and YYNGEE. CDR3 sequence: CASSPGGAVPYEQYF.

The chain uses TRBV4-1 and TRBJ2-7; TCRdb calls TRBD1, which cannot be checked without DNA. Germline V gene sequence: CDR1 MGHRA, CDR2 YSYEKL. CDR3 length equals 15 residues. This CDR3 is CASSQGRGASYEQYF.

The chain employs TRBV12-3 or TRBV12-4 and TRBJ2-5. The CDR3 length is 13 residues. The CDR3 sequence is CASSLAGRKTQYF.

The gene calls are TRBV13 and TRBJ2-5; the D gene TCRdb calls, TRBD1, cannot be checked with no DNA. CDR1 and CDR2 from the germline V gene are PRHDT and FYEKMQ (reference sequence). This CDR3 contains 13 residues. CDR3 sequence: CASSQGTGETQYF.

The chain joins TRBV7-9 to TRBJ2-1; TCRdb selects TRBD1, and the lack of DNA leaves this call unchecked. The CDR3 totals 15 residues. Germline V gene data show CDR1 as SEHNR and CDR2 as FQNEAQ (reference sequence). The CDR3 loop is CASSTKRDRATEQFF.

The V and J genes are TRBV5-4 and TRBJ1-2; with no DNA, the TCRdb D assignment of TRBD1 cannot be verified. The CDR3 runs to 15 residues. Germline CDR1 is SGHNT and CDR2 is YYREEE (reference sequence). Here the CDR3 reads CASSYHGTTNYGYTF.

The chain recombines TRBV3-1 with TRBJ2-7; TCRdb calls TRBD2, which cannot be checked without DNA. Germline lookup yields CDR1 LGHDT and CDR2 YNNKEL (reference sequence). This CDR3 comprises 18 residues. CDR3 in amino acids: CASSQSQRSGGVSYEQYF.

The rearrangement links TRBV6-2 or TRBV6-3 to TRBJ2-7. The V gene's germline CDR1 is MNHEY and CDR2 SVGEGT. This CDR3 is built from 14 residues. The CDR3 here is CASSYNTDSYEQYF.

This CDR3 reads CASSPGVSGVYEQYF. The V and J genes are TRBV6-6 and TRBJ2-7; no DNA is available, so the TRBD1 call from TCRdb remains unchecked. The CDR3 sequence is 15 residues long. Germline CDR1 reads MNHNY; CDR2 reads SVGAGI (reference sequence).

The chain has TRBV19 and TRBJ1-1. CDR3 length equals 15 residues. Germline V gene data show CDR1 as LNHDA and CDR2 as SQIVND (reference sequence). The CDR3 loop is CASSIGWGIDTEAFF.

The rearrangement uses TRBV10-3 and TRBJ1-5; TCRdb's D gene call, TRBD1, goes unchecked for lack of DNA. Germline lookup yields CDR1 ENHRY and CDR2 SYGVKD. The CDR3 runs to 14 residues. The CDR3 loop reads CATLQGGGNQPQHF.